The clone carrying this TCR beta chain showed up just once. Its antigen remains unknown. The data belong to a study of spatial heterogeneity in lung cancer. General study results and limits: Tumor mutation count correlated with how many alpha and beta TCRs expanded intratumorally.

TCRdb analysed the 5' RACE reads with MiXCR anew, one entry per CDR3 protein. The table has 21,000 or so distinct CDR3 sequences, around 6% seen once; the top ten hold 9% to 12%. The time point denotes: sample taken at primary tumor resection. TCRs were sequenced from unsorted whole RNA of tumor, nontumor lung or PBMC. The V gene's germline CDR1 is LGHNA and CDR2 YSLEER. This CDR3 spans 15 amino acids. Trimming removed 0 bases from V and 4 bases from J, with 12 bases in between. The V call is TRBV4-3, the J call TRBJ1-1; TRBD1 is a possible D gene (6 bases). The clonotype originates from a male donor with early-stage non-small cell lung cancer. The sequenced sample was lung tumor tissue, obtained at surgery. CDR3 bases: TGCGCCAGCAGCCAAGATGACAGGCTGAGCACTGAAGCTTTCTTT. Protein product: CASSQDDRLSTEAFF.